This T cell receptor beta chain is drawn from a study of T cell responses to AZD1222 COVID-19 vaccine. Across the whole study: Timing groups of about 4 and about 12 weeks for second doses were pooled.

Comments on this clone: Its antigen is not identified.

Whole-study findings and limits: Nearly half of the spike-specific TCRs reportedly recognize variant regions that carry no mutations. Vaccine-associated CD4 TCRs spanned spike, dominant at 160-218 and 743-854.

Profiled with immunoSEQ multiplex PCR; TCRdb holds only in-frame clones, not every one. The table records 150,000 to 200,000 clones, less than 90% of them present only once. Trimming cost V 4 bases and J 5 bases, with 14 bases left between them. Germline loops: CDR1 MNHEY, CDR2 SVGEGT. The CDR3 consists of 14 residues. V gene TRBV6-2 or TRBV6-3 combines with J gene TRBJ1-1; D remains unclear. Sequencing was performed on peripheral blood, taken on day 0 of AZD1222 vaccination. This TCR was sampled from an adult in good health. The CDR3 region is CASSSWTASTEAFF. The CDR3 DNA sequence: TGTGCCAGCAGTTCCTGGACGGCATCAACTGAAGCTTTCTTT.